Below, one TCR beta chain is given with its context. Its antigen is as yet unknown. This record comes from a study of CD8 T cells in ankylosing spondylitis. Broader study findings: Reportedly, matched ankylosing spondylitis synovial fluid was significantly enriched for disease-linked clones.

TCRdb used MiXCR to reprocess the 5' RACE reads, holding one entry per CDR3 protein. Of approximately 210,000 distinct CDR3 sequences detected, about 13% appear once; the ten largest clones hold about 15%. Germline CDR1 is LGHDT and CDR2 is YNNKEL (reference sequence). The CDR3 has 17 residues. The junction had 18 bases not matched to a gene; V was cut back by 8 bases and J by 8 bases. The sample consisted of blood, either unsorted or a sorted T cell fraction (not recorded which). This clonotype was obtained from a male donor with ankylosing spondylitis or in good health (not recorded which). The J gene is TRBJ2-1, the V gene TRBV3-1; TRBD2 matches 10 bases. In nucleotides, the CDR3 is TGTGCCAGCTGCACCACCTCCTTCGGACTAGCGGCAGATGAGCAGTTCTTC. Its translation: CASCTTSFGLAADEQFF.